These 15 T cell receptor beta chains were sequenced from one sample in a study of blood T cell repertoires in COVID-19. Using immunoSEQ multiplex PCR, the repertoire was profiled, and TCRdb retains in-frame clones only, with some absent. The data hold approximately 200,000 clones, with roughly 77% observed a single time. Sequences were obtained from peripheral blood. These receptors were collected from a woman aged 80 or over with COVID-19, enrolled during active disease.

V and J are TRBV6-1 and TRBJ2-7; 7 positions agree with TRBD1. V trimming: 2 bases; J trimming: 7 bases; junction bases outside the gene matches: 8. Germline V CDR1 and CDR2: MNHNS, SASEGT. This CDR3 region has 14 residues. The CDR3 is CASSERGLAGEQYF. Written as DNA, the CDR3 is TGTGCCAGCAGTGAAAGGGGGCTTGCCGGGGAGCAGTACTTC.

The V gene is TRBV6-6, the J gene TRBJ2-3; 11 bases line up with TRBD2. CDR3 length: 18 amino acids. Germline V gene sequence: CDR1 MNHNY, CDR2 SVGAGI (reference sequence). V trimming: 5 bases; J trimming: 3 bases; junction bases outside the gene matches: 13. The CDR3 DNA is TGTGCCAGCAGTCACGGGACTAGCGGCTTACAAGGGACAGATACGCAGTATTTT. Protein sequence: CASSHGTSGLQGTDTQYF.

The chain uses TRBV28 and TRBJ2-7; D may be TRBD2 (5 bases). Germline V gives CDR1 MDHEN, CDR2 SYDVKM. V was pared by 5 bases and J by 4 bases, with 18 bases between. This CDR3 is 15 amino acids long. CDR3: CASSPPGKRGYEQYF. In DNA, the CDR3 is TGTGCCAGCAGTCCCCCGGGGAAGCGAGGGTACGAGCAGTACTTC.

J is TRBJ2-2 and V is TRBV7-2; 9 bases agree with TRBD1. The CDR3 is 17 amino acids. With V trimmed by 6 bases and J by 0 bases, 8 bases remained unmatched. CDR1 is SGHTA, CDR2 FQGNSA, per germline. The CDR3 DNA reads as TGTGCCAGCAGTATCCGGGACAGGGCGACGAACACCGGGGAGCTGTTTTTT. It yields the protein CASSIRDRATNTGELFF.

J is TRBJ2-7 and V is TRBV3-1 (or the pseudogene TRBV3-2); 15 bases map to TRBD2. The CDR3 spans 18 residues. Trimming removed 1 base from V and 6 bases from J; junction bases left unmatched: 10. CDR1 is LGHDT and CDR2 is YNNKEL in the germline V gene (reference sequence). The DNA for the CDR3 is TGTGCCAGCAGCCAAGTTCTCGGACTAGCGGGAGGGTCCGTCGAGCAGTACTTC. This gives the protein CASSQVLGLAGGSVEQYF.

The genes are TRBV2 and TRBJ1-5; D possibly corresponds to TRBD1 (6 bases). Germline CDR1 reads SNHLY; CDR2 reads FYNNEI. Deletions cut 0 bases from V and 8 bases from J, with 14 bases between. This CDR3 region has 15 residues. CDR3 DNA sequence: TGTGCCAGCAGTGAAGCGCAGACAGGCCGCGAGCCCCAGCATTTT. Translating it yields CASSEAQTGREPQHF.

V usage is TRBV30 and J usage is TRBJ2-7; 13 nucleotides match TRBD2. V shed 0 bases, J shed 4 bases, and the junction held 3 bases outside the gene matches. The CDR3 has 15 residues. The germline V gene encodes CDR1 GTSNPN and CDR2 SVGIG (reference sequence). CDR3 nucleotides: TGTGCCTGGAGTGTACTAGCGGGGGGGCTTTACGAGCAGTACTTC. It yields the protein CAWSVLAGGLYEQYF.

This chain joins TRBV28 and TRBJ1-5, with D maybe TRBD1 (6 bases). The germline CDR1 and CDR2 sequences are MDHEN and SYDVKM. With 5 bases removed from V and 0 bases from J, the gap between germline ends came to 11 bases. The CDR3 extends over 15 amino acids. DNA for the CDR3: TGTGCCAGCAGTATTCTCAGGGGTAGCAATCAGCCCCAGCATTTT. Translated, it gives CASSILRGSNQPQHF.

The gene calls are TRBV5-1 and TRBJ2-5, with TRBD2 as a possible D gene (6 bases). The germline V gene has CDR1 SGHRS and CDR2 YFSETQ. Trimming pared 4 bases from V and 7 bases from J, leaving 17 bases between. CDR3 length: 14 amino acids. DNA for the CDR3: TGCGCCAGCAGCCCGTACCGGGACTCGAGGACCCAGTACTTC. It specifies CASSPYRDSRTQYF.

V and J are TRBV10-3 and TRBJ2-7; D is unresolved. The CDR3 is 18 amino acids. CDR1 ENHRY and CDR2 SYGVKD come from the germline V gene. Trimming removed 6 bases at V and 6 bases at J, with 30 bases between. CDR3 amino acids: CAISYLESGAFAIGEQYF. Here the CDR3 DNA reads TGTGCCATCAGCTACCTAGAGTCCGGCGCATTCGCTATCGGCGAGCAGTACTTC.

The V and J genes are TRBV14 and TRBJ2-7; D remains unclear. The CDR3 has 12 amino acids. V lost 1 base to trimming and J lost 4 bases, with 5 bases between them. Germline-derived CDR1 and CDR2 are SGHDN and FVKESK. CDR3 bases: TGTGCCAGCAGCCAAGGACTTTACGAGCAGTACTTC. This codes for CASSQGLYEQYF.

The DNA for the CDR3 is TGTGCCAGCAGCAAGGGACAGGGGGCAGATACGCAGTATTTT. It translates to CASSKGQGADTQYF. The chain carries TRBV11-2 and TRBJ2-3; the match to TRBD1 covers 11 bases. Germline V lookup: CDR1 SGHAT, CDR2 FQNNGV. J gave up 4 bases and V 5 bases, and 2 bases lay outside the gene matches. The CDR3 contains 14 residues.

This chain uses TRBV20-1 with TRBJ2-1; 9 nucleotides align to TRBD2. The length of the CDR3 is 15 residues. V dropped 3 bases and J dropped 3; count of bases not matched to a gene: 6. Germline V lookup: CDR1 DFQATT, CDR2 SNEGSKA (reference sequence). CDR3 in amino acids: CSASTRLAVYNEQFF. The CDR3 nucleotides read TGCAGTGCTAGTACGCGACTAGCGGTCTACAATGAGCAGTTCTTC.

The chain employs TRBV11-2 and TRBJ2-7; TRBD2 matches at 7 bases. The CDR3 runs to 12 residues. V shed 5 bases and J 6 bases; nucleotides not matched to a gene: 4. Per the germline V gene, CDR1 is SGHAT and CDR2 is FQNNGV. CDR3 in DNA: TGTGCCAGCAGCCCCGGACTAGTCGAGCAGTACTTC. This sequence encodes CASSPGLVEQYF. Full variable domain (missing parts from reference TRBV11-2 and TRBJ2-7): EAGVAQSPRYKIIEKRQSVAFWCNPISGHATLYWYQQILGQGPKLLIQFQNNGVVDDSQLPKDRFSAERLKGVDSTLKIQPAKLEDSAVYLCASSPGLVEQYFGPGTRLTVT.

The rearrangement joins TRBV7-9 to TRBJ1-1, with D tentatively TRBD1 (6 bases). Germline loops: CDR1 SEHNR, CDR2 FQNEAQ (reference sequence). This CDR3 comprises 12 residues. With 3 bases removed from V and 7 bases from J, the gap between germline ends came to 9 bases. DNA for the CDR3: TGTGCCAGCAGCTTCATGACAGGTGAAGCTTTCTTT. Translation gives CASSFMTGEAFF.